A single sample is the source of the 22 T cell receptor beta chains below, sequenced in a study of blood T cell repertoires in COVID-19. TCRdb's table, derived via immunoSEQ multiplex PCR, lists solely in-frame clones and lacks some. The sample contains roughly 140,000 clones, approximately 90% of which appear only once. Sequenced input: peripheral blood. These receptors came from a woman aged 40 to 55 with acute or convalescent COVID-19.

The chain is built from TRBV6-5 and TRBJ2-7; 10 nucleotides match TRBD1. Germline CDR1 MNHEY, CDR2 SVGAGI. With 5 bases clipped from V and 2 bases from J, the junction kept 6 bases outside the gene matches. This CDR3 region has 15 residues. For the CDR3, the DNA is TGTGCCAGCAGTACCTCCGGGACAGGGGCCTACGAGCAGTACTTC. It translates to CASSTSGTGAYEQYF.

This clone showed up just once. The J gene is TRBJ2-5, the V gene TRBV28, with 10 nucleotides matching TRBD2. Germline lookup yields CDR1 MDHEN and CDR2 SYDVKM. The CDR3 sequence is 17 residues long. Trimming took 5 bases from V and 1 from J; bases not matched to a gene: 10. In DNA, the CDR3 is TGTGCCAGCAGTATAGGAGCGGGGGGGCGTATCCAAGAGACCCAGTACTTC. Its translation is CASSIGAGGRIQETQYF.

The genes are TRBV3-1 (or the pseudogene TRBV3-2) and TRBJ2-5, with D perhaps TRBD2 (5 bases). Germline V gives CDR1 LGHDT, CDR2 YNNKEL (reference sequence). The CDR3 covers 15 residues. V lost 1 base, J lost 3 bases, and 12 bases lay in between. The CDR3 DNA is TGTGCCAGCAGCCAAGGCCTAACGGGGAAAGAGACCCAGTACTTC. Protein sequence: CASSQGLTGKETQYF.

There are a few counts of this clone. The genes are TRBV11-3 and TRBJ1-1; maybe TRBD1 (6 bases). Germline CDR1 SGHNT, CDR2 YENEEA. V was trimmed by 4 bases and J by 2 bases, leaving 11 bases between them. This CDR3 contains 14 residues. The CDR3 is CASSSMGANTEAFF. In DNA form, the CDR3 reads TGTGCCAGCAGCTCCATGGGGGCCAACACTGAAGCTTTCTTT.

The chain carries TRBV24-1 and TRBJ2-5; 11 bases align to TRBD2. CDR3 size: 16 residues. With V trimmed by 0 bases and J by 2 bases, 1 base remained unmatched. The germline V gene has CDR1 KGHDR and CDR2 SFDVKD. As DNA, the CDR3 is TGTGCCACCAGTGATTTGGTAGCGGGAGGGCAAGAGACCCAGTACTTC. It codes for CATSDLVAGGQETQYF.

The CDR3 DNA is TGCGCCAGCAGCTTGGCAGGTTCCTCCTACGAGCAGTACTTC. Its translation is CASSLAGSSYEQYF. This chain uses TRBV5-1 with TRBJ2-7; D is ambiguous. This CDR3 has 14 amino acids. Deletions cut 0 bases from V and 0 bases from J, with 7 bases between. Germline values: CDR1 SGHRS, CDR2 YFSETQ.

V is TRBV6-5 and J is TRBJ2-1; tentative D call: TRBD1 (5 bases). This CDR3 has 13 amino acids. V shed 7 bases and J shed 3 bases, with 10 bases lying between them. Looked up from germline, CDR1 is MNHEY and CDR2 is SVGAGI. The CDR3 here is CASKLTVYNEQFF. DNA for the CDR3: TGTGCCAGCAAATTGACAGTCTACAATGAGCAGTTCTTC.

This sequence joins TRBV28 and TRBJ1-3, with D maybe TRBD1 (5 bases). Germline V lookup: CDR1 MDHEN, CDR2 SYDVKM. Trimming stripped 0 bases from V and 2 bases from J, with 8 bases between. CDR3 length equals 15 residues. The CDR3 DNA is TGTGCCAGCAGTTTATGGGCAGGGACTGGAAACACCATATATTTT. Translated: CASSLWAGTGNTIYF.

The V gene is TRBV28, the J gene TRBJ1-2; 7 bases align to TRBD1. CDR3 length: 16 amino acids. Germline V gene sequence: CDR1 MDHEN, CDR2 SYDVKM. With 7 bases clipped from V and 3 bases from J, the junction kept 14 bases outside the gene matches. CDR3 coding DNA: TGTGCCAGCACCACAACCACAGGGGCCCCCGACTATGGCTACACCTTC. It codes for CASTTTTGAPDYGYTF.

This clone was seen a single time. As DNA, the CDR3 is TGTGCCTGGAGGGACATCCAGGGGTACGAGCAGTACTTC. Amino acid sequence: CAWRDIQGYEQYF. The rearrangement joins TRBV30 to TRBJ2-7; weak D call: TRBD1 (6 bases). The CDR3 runs to 13 residues. Germline V gives CDR1 GTSNPN, CDR2 SVGIG (reference sequence). Trimming took off 3 bases at V and 4 bases at J, with 13 bases between the two ends.

This chain uses TRBV7-3 with TRBJ1-6; TRBD1 might be the D (6 bases). Germline CDR1 SGHTA, CDR2 FQGTGA. V lost 1 base to trimming and J lost 10 bases, with 14 bases between them. The CDR3 runs to 15 residues. The CDR3 DNA reads as TGTGCCAGCAGCTTAAGCAGGGGAACGGGATCACCCCTCCACTTT. Its protein product is CASSLSRGTGSPLHF.

The rearrangement links TRBV30 to TRBJ2-4, with 7 bases identical to TRBD2. This CDR3 spans 13 amino acids. Trimming removed 2 bases from V and 4 bases from J; junction bases left unmatched: 2. Germline V gene sequence: CDR1 GTSNPN, CDR2 SVGIG (reference sequence). The CDR3 DNA sequence: TGTGCCTGGAGTCGGGGGGAGAAAAACATTCAGTACTTC. Translated: CAWSRGEKNIQYF. The variable domain in full, with the rest retrieved from reference TRBV30 and TRBJ2-4, is SQTIHQWPATLVQPVGSPLSLECTVEGTSNPNLYWYRQAAGRGLQLLFYSVGIGQISSEVPQNLSASRPQDRQFILSSKKLLLSDSGFYLCAWSRGEKNIQYFGAGTRLSVL.

The chain is built from TRBV18 and TRBJ2-1; weak D call: TRBD1 (6 bases). V was shortened by 4 bases and J by 1 base, with 11 bases between the two germline ends. The CDR3 runs 15 residues. Germline V gene data show CDR1 as KGHSH and CDR2 as LQKENI. CDR3 region: CASSLTGQSYNEQFF. The CDR3, as DNA: TGTGCCAGCTCACTAACCGGACAGTCCTACAATGAGCAGTTCTTC. Full variable domain (rest looked up from reference TRBV18 and TRBJ2-1): NAGVMQNPRHLVRRRGQEARLRCSPMKGHSHVYWYRQLPEEGLKFMVYLQKENIIDESGMPKERFSAEFPKEGPSILRIQQVVRGDSAAYFCASSLTGQSYNEQFFGPGTRLTVL.

This chain joins TRBV5-1 and TRBJ1-6; unclear D gene. The CDR3 runs to 17 residues. Looked up from germline, CDR1 is SGHRS and CDR2 is YFSETQ. The V gene lost 0 bases and the J gene lost 2 bases, with 12 bases spanning the gap. The CDR3 loop reads CASSLDITMTYNSPLHF. The CDR3 DNA reads as TGCGCCAGCAGCTTGGATATAACAATGACCTATAATTCACCCCTCCACTTT.

The chain joins TRBV3-1 (or the pseudogene TRBV3-2) to TRBJ2-1; 12 positions agree with TRBD2. This CDR3 is 17 amino acids long. Germline loops: CDR1 LGHDT, CDR2 YNNKEL (reference sequence). V shed 1 base, J shed 9 bases, and the junction held 10 bases outside the gene matches. CDR3 residues: CASSQGTSGASGSEQFF. CDR3 bases: TGTGCCAGCAGCCAAGGGACTAGCGGGGCCTCAGGGAGTGAGCAGTTCTTC.

The chain is built from TRBV5-1 and TRBJ2-7; 9 bases map to TRBD2. CDR1 SGHRS and CDR2 YFSETQ come from the germline V gene. The CDR3 consists of 18 residues. J gave up 0 bases and V 0 bases, and 10 bases lay outside the gene matches. CDR3 sequence reads: CASSLVAGGPTVSYEQYF. CDR3 nucleotides: TGCGCCAGCAGCTTGGTTGCGGGAGGGCCCACAGTCTCCTACGAGCAGTACTTC.

This clone has a single count. The chain is built from TRBV28 and TRBJ1-3, with TRBD1 as a possible D gene (5 bases). The CDR3 is made up of 15 amino acids. The germline V gene has CDR1 MDHEN and CDR2 SYDVKM. Trimming left V 4 bases short and J 0 bases short, with 10 bases between. CDR3 nucleotide sequence: TGTGCCAGCAGTTGGGGCGTATACTCTGGAAACACCATATATTTT. It is translated as CASSWGVYSGNTIYF.

The chain joins TRBV27 to TRBJ1-1; a weak D match, TRBD1 (5 bases). V was pared by 3 bases and J by 4 bases, with 15 bases between. The CDR3 has 15 residues. The germline gives CDR1 MNHEY, CDR2 SMNVEV (reference sequence). The CDR3 here is CASSFGAGVRTEAFF. In DNA, the CDR3 is TGTGCCAGCAGTTTTGGCGCGGGGGTGCGCACTGAAGCTTTCTTT.

The chain has TRBV5-1 and TRBJ2-1, with D tentatively TRBD1 (5 bases). The V and J ends lost 0 bases and 2 bases respectively, with 9 bases between them. This CDR3 spans 15 amino acids. The germline V gene has CDR1 SGHRS and CDR2 YFSETQ. The CDR3 DNA is TGCGCCAGCAGCTTGGCAGGGTTAACCTACAATGAGCAGTTCTTC. Amino acid sequence: CASSLAGLTYNEQFF.

The CDR3 spells CAWSVTAGGSDTQYF. The DNA of the CDR3 is TGTGCCTGGAGTGTAACAGCGGGGGGGTCAGATACGCAGTATTTT. The V gene is TRBV30, the J gene TRBJ2-3, with TRBD2 identical over 10 bases. V shed 0 bases, J shed 4 bases, and the junction held 4 bases outside the gene matches. Germline CDR1 and CDR2: GTSNPN and SVGIG (reference sequence). This CDR3 region has 15 residues. The full variable domain, rest sourced from reference TRBV30 and TRBJ2-3, is SQTIHQWPATLVQPVGSPLSLECTVEGTSNPNLYWYRQAAGRGLQLLFYSVGIGQISSEVPQNLSASRPQDRQFILSSKKLLLSDSGFYLCAWSVTAGGSDTQYFGPGTRLTVL.

This clone has a single count. The gene calls are TRBV3-1 (or the pseudogene TRBV3-2) and TRBJ1-1; unclear D gene. The CDR3 has 11 amino acids. V lost 1 base and J 6 bases, leaving 3 bases between the germline ends. Germline CDR1 LGHDT, CDR2 YNNKEL (reference sequence). CDR3 protein: CASSQGPEAFF. The CDR3 nucleotides read TGTGCCAGCAGCCAAGGGCCTGAAGCTTTCTTT.

The chain employs TRBV28 and TRBJ1-1; the D is unclear. The CDR3 sequence is 11 residues long. Germline CDR1 reads MDHEN; CDR2 reads SYDVKM. Trimming removed 4 bases from V and 3 bases from J, with 3 bases in between. The CDR3 region is CASSSDTEAFF. In nucleotides, the CDR3 is TGTGCCAGCAGTTCTGACACTGAAGCTTTCTTT.